The 24 T cell receptor beta chains below were found in one sample sequenced in a study of T-cell reconstitution after alpha-beta-depleted transplantation in children. Construction of the TCRbeta library involved unique molecular identifiers. TCRdb re-called the PCR reads with MiXCR, one entry per CDR3 protein. This table has 7,000 to 9,500 distinct CDR3 sequences, roughly 30% appearing once. Sequenced here: peripheral blood, sampled 60 days after TCRalphabeta/CD19-depleted stem cell transplant. The receptors derive from a boy under two years old who had a stem cell transplant for SCID, so the T cells may come from the graft donor.

This clonotype is medium-sized by share. This chain joins TRBV24-1 and TRBJ2-7; weak D call: TRBD2 (5 bases). Trimming cost V 9 bases and J 0 bases, with 14 bases left between them. CDR1 is KGHDR and CDR2 is SFDVKD in the germline V gene. This CDR3 has 14 residues. CDR3 DNA: TGTGCCACCCCCGGCGGGCAGAGCTCCTACGAGCAGTACTTC. Its protein product is CATPGGQSSYEQYF.

V gene TRBV3-1 combines with J gene TRBJ2-7; TRBD2 is a possible D gene (6 bases). Germline V gene data show CDR1 as LGHDT and CDR2 as YNNKEL (reference sequence). This CDR3 contains 13 residues. V dropped 4 bases and J dropped 3 bases, with 10 bases sitting between them. In nucleotides, the CDR3 is TGTGCCAGCAGCCGCGGGATAGTCTACGAGCAGTACTTC. The encoded protein is CASSRGIVYEQYF.

This clonotype is medium-sized (0.01 to 0.1%) within its sample. The chain uses TRBV7-7 and TRBJ2-7; D unclear. The CDR3 runs 14 residues. Germline values: CDR1 SSHAT, CDR2 FNYEAQ (reference sequence). V dropped 4 bases and J dropped 3 bases, with 13 bases sitting between them. The DNA for the CDR3 is TGTGCCAGCAGCTCGGGCCCTCCGAACTACGAGCAGTACTTC. Translating gives CASSSGPPNYEQYF.

Ten or more counts support this clonotype. The V gene is TRBV6-5, the J gene TRBJ1-2; D remains unclear. CDR1 is MNHEY, CDR2 SVGAGI, per germline. V lost 0 bases and J lost 8, with 10 bases in between. The CDR3 covers 13 residues. In DNA, the CDR3 is TGTGCCAGCAGTTACTCTGAGGTTGGAGGCTACACCTTC. This sequence encodes CASSYSEVGGYTF.

This clonotype ranks as medium-sized. The chain uses TRBV14 and TRBJ1-2; no reliable D call. This CDR3 has 15 residues. Germline CDR1 is SGHDN and CDR2 is FVKESK. Trimming removed 4 bases at V and 8 bases at J, with 20 bases between. The CDR3, as DNA: TGTGCCAGCAGCCCTCAGTGGAAGAGGTGGCAGGGCTACACCTTC. As protein: CASSPQWKRWQGYTF.

This clonotype is judged medium-sized. V usage is TRBV4-1 and J usage is TRBJ2-5; no firm D call. This CDR3 is 13 amino acids long. The germline V gene has CDR1 MGHRA and CDR2 YSYEKL. The V end was cut by 4 bases, the J end by 1 base, with 7 bases between. This CDR3 reads CASSPSIQETQYF. The CDR3 nucleotides read TGCGCCAGCAGCCCCAGTATCCAAGAGACCCAGTACTTC.

This clonotype was seen only a few times. This may arise from a read error, as a much more abundant clone is one base away. The chain has TRBV18 and TRBJ2-2; a possible D gene is TRBD1 (6 bases). The germline gives CDR1 KGHSH, CDR2 LQKENI. The CDR3 covers 13 residues. CDR3 sequence: CASLPLRGGELFF. The CDR3, as DNA: TGTGCCAGCTTACCACTCAGGGGCGGGGAGCTGTTTTTT.

This clonotype ranks as medium-sized. The V gene is TRBV7-9, the J gene TRBJ2-4; TRBD1 matches 8 bases. With V trimmed by 0 bases and J by 2 bases, 6 bases remained unmatched. Germline V CDR1 and CDR2: SEHNR, FQNEAQ (reference sequence). This CDR3 is 17 amino acids long. CDR3 coding DNA: TGTGCCAGCAGCTTAGCGTGGACAGGGATCTCCAAAAACATTCAGTACTTC. Its protein product is CASSLAWTGISKNIQYF.

This clonotype is labeled medium-sized. This chain joins TRBV20-1 and TRBJ1-6, with 9 nucleotides matching TRBD1. This CDR3 is built from 15 residues. Germline trimming cut 1 base from V and 7 bases from J; bases unmatched to any gene: 5. The V gene's germline CDR1 is DFQATT and CDR2 SNEGSKA (reference sequence). The CDR3 region is CSARVNRGLNSPLHF. The CDR3 DNA is TGCAGTGCTAGAGTCAACAGGGGGCTAAATTCACCCCTCCACTTT.

In this sample, this clonotype turned up many times. The chain joins TRBV6-5 to TRBJ1-5; D is perhaps TRBD1 (5 bases). Germline V gene lookup returns CDR1 MNHEY and CDR2 SVGAGI. V lost 0 bases, J lost 5 bases, and 11 bases lay in between. The CDR3 runs to 15 residues. The CDR3 DNA is TGTGCCAGCAGTTACTCCGCGGACACCCATCAGCCCCAGCATTTT. This translates into CASSYSADTHQPQHF.

This clonotype was picked up many times. At one boundary the junction diverges from the germline segment, which might be a read error. This sequence joins TRBV20-1 and TRBJ1-2; the D gene is possibly TRBD1 (5 bases). The CDR3 is 14 amino acids. The germline gives CDR1 DFQATT, CDR2 SNEGSKA (reference sequence). This CDR3 is CSARESGTGNGYTF. The CDR3 DNA follows: TGCAGTGCTCGAGAGAGCGGGACGGGCAATGGCTACACCTTC.

The rearrangement joins TRBV10-3 to TRBJ2-1; D not certain. Looked up from germline, CDR1 is ENHRY and CDR2 is SYGVKD. The CDR3 runs 13 residues. Trimming stripped 4 bases from V and 6 bases from J, with 10 bases between. The chain's CDR3 is CAISGSVRNEQFF. For the CDR3, the DNA is TGTGCCATCAGTGGGAGTGTTCGCAATGAGCAGTTCTTC.

This clonotype was observed at least ten times. The chain uses TRBV11-2 and TRBJ1-1; D is possibly TRBD1 (5 bases). The CDR3 is made up of 15 amino acids. V dropped 5 bases and J dropped 0 bases, with 13 bases sitting between them. Per the germline V gene, CDR1 is SGHAT and CDR2 is FQNNGV. The CDR3 protein is CASSPIPGLNTEAFF. In DNA form, the CDR3 reads TGTGCCAGCAGCCCCATTCCGGGGCTGAACACTGAAGCTTTCTTT.

The chain recombines TRBV12-3 or TRBV12-4 with TRBJ1-1, with TRBD1 matching 12 bases. V was pared by 6 bases and J by 10 bases, with 9 bases of the junction left unmatched. This CDR3 is built from 14 residues. DNA of the CDR3: TGTGCCAGCAGACCAGGGACAGGGGGCGTTCGAGCTTTCTTT. Translation: CASRPGTGGVRAFF.

This chain joins TRBV5-8 and TRBJ2-4; possibly TRBD1 for D (5 bases). This CDR3 contains 15 residues. Per germline, CDR1 SGHTS and CDR2 YDEGEE. The germline V and J ends were trimmed by 2 bases and 4 bases, with 13 bases remaining between them. This chain's CDR3 is CASSFWTLKKNIQYF. The CDR3 DNA sequence: TGTGCCAGCAGCTTTTGGACACTAAAAAAAAACATTCAGTACTTC.

This clonotype appeared many times. The V gene is TRBV9, the J gene TRBJ1-1; D may be TRBD1 (5 bases). Germline V CDR1 and CDR2: SGDLS, YYNGEE. The CDR3 has 16 residues. Trimming shortened V by 1 base and J by 4 bases, and 17 bases separated the two germline ends. CDR3 sequence reads: CASSVNHVGRPTEAFF. The CDR3 DNA reads TGTGCCAGCAGCGTAAATCACGTGGGACGTCCCACTGAAGCTTTCTTT.

By sample share, this clonotype is medium-sized. This chain uses TRBV20-1 with TRBJ2-7; D may match TRBD1 or TRBD2 (5 bases each). The CDR3 is 12 amino acids. V lost 6 bases to trimming and J lost 3 bases, with 12 bases between them. CDR1 and CDR2 from the germline V gene are DFQATT and SNEGSKA (reference sequence). CDR3 nucleotide sequence: TGCAGTGCCCAGCGAGGGGACTACGAGCAGTACTTC. Amino acid sequence: CSAQRGDYEQYF.

This clonotype counts as large. The chain combines TRBV15 with TRBJ2-7; 7 positions match TRBD2. The CDR3 runs to 14 residues. After removal of 0 bases from V and 5 bases from J, the junction contained 4 bases not matched to a gene. From germline, CDR1 is LNHNV and CDR2 YYDKDF (reference sequence). The CDR3 nucleotides are TGTGCCACCAGCAGAGAGTTGGGAGGGCACGAGCAGTACTTC. Amino acids: CATSRELGGHEQYF.

This clonotype is termed medium-sized. V and J are TRBV28 and TRBJ2-1; D is unclear. CDR3 size: 16 residues. V dropped 0 bases and J dropped 2 bases, with 11 bases sitting between them. Germline loops: CDR1 MDHEN, CDR2 SYDVKM. The CDR3 nucleotides read TGTGCCAGCAGTTTATGGGACCTTAGGCCCTACAATGAGCAGTTCTTC. This gives the protein CASSLWDLRPYNEQFF. Combining the CDR3 with reference TRBV28 and TRBJ2-1 gives the whole variable domain DVKVTQSSRYLVKRTGEKVFLECVQDMDHENMFWYRQDPGLGLRLIYFSYDVKMKEKGDIPEGYSVSREKKERFSLILESASTNQTSMYLCASSLWDLRPYNEQFFGPGTRLTVL.

This rearrangement joins TRBV10-3 to TRBJ2-1; D possibly uses TRBD1 or TRBD2 (5 bases each). Germline-derived CDR1 and CDR2 are ENHRY and SYGVKD. Trimming cost V 4 bases and J 4 bases, with 26 bases left between them. The CDR3 spans 19 residues. The CDR3 DNA reads as TGTGCCATCAGTGCACAGACTCACACCGGGACCCGACTTTACAATGAGCAGTTCTTC. Amino acids: CAISAQTHTGTRLYNEQFF.

By share, this clonotype ranks as medium-sized. CDR3 loop: CASRHTRTENSPLHF. The CDR3 region has the DNA TGTGCCAGCAGGCATACACGGACGGAAAATTCACCCCTCCACTTT. The chain links TRBV7-9 to TRBJ1-6; D gene unclear. V lost 6 bases to trimming and J lost 7 bases, with 16 bases between them. Germline CDR1 reads SEHNR; CDR2 reads FQNEAQ (reference sequence). The CDR3 extends over 15 amino acids.

By frequency in the sample, this clonotype is medium-sized. The rearrangement uses TRBV5-7 and TRBJ2-6, with 11 bases identical to TRBD2. TRBV5-7 is designated an ORF whose function remains uncertain. V lost 5 bases, J lost 0 bases, and 19 bases stayed unmatched. The CDR3 loop spans 22 amino acids. Written as DNA, the CDR3 is TGTGCCAGCAGTCCGCGGATCCACAAACTAGCGGGGGCTTCCTCTGGGGCCAACGTCCTGACTTTC. Amino acids: CASSPRIHKLAGASSGANVLTF.

The J gene is TRBJ1-5, the V gene TRBV4-2, with D unresolved. This CDR3 region has 18 residues. Trimming took 4 bases from V and 4 from J, leaving 23 bases between them. Germline V gene sequence: CDR1 LGHNA, CDR2 YNFKEQ. CDR3 in amino acids: CASSPGLLWVLGNQPQHF. The CDR3 coding sequence is TGTGCCAGCAGCCCCGGGCTCCTCTGGGTGCTAGGAAATCAGCCCCAGCATTTT.

The chain employs TRBV2 and TRBJ2-2; D remains ambiguous. Germline V gene data show CDR1 as SNHLY and CDR2 as FYNNEI. Trimming pared 4 bases from V and 6 bases from J, leaving 9 bases between. The length of the CDR3 is 13 residues. The CDR3 sequence: CASSGFGSGELFF. CDR3 DNA sequence: TGTGCCAGCAGTGGGTTTGGGTCCGGGGAGCTGTTTTTT.